This is a list of T cell receptor beta chains from one sample in a study of OX40 agonist ivuxolimab in advanced cancers. The method was immunoSEQ multiplex PCR; TCRdb's version includes in-frame clones alone and lacks a portion of them. The sample has about 26,000 clones, around 76% seen once. The source was CD4+ or CD8+ T cells sorted from blood, collected in a trial of the OX40 agonist ivuxolimab. The receptor set was obtained from an adult with an advanced solid tumor such as melanoma, head and neck, liver or kidney cancer. Each CDR3 is given with its conserved first and last residue.

CDR3aa	j_gene	v_gene
CAGGGPLGGSEQYF	TRBJ2-7	TRBV6-1
CASRDRGFYNEQFF	TRBJ2-1	TRBV6-1
CASSQWTPLGKTGELFF	TRBJ2-2	TRBV4-3
CASSLSRTGGKSETQYF	TRBJ2-5	TRBV7-2
CSVEDIIGDNTDTQYF	TRBJ2-3	TRBV29-1
CASTRGIRDGTGELFF	TRBJ2-2	TRBV2
CASSLGGGQPQHF	TRBJ1-5	TRBV7-9
CASAGALQETQYF	TRBJ2-5	TRBV21-1
CASSPGGGDTDTQYF	TRBJ2-3	TRBV7-8
CATGDRRNTEAFF	TRBJ1-1	TRBV27
CASSFGLGTEAFF	TRBJ1-1	TRBV27
CASSPGQGGGQETQYF	TRBJ2-5	TRBV6-4
CASSIGTGDGYTF	TRBJ1-2	TRBV11-3
CASSLLGGNKNIQYF	TRBJ2-4	TRBV5-5
CASSDYYSGGPNEQYF	TRBJ2-7	TRBV5-4
CASSQGDRSNQPQHF	TRBJ1-5	TRBV4-2
CASSFQTGDEQYF	TRBJ2-7	TRBV6-1
CASSLGRQFSVKNIQYF	TRBJ2-4	TRBV7-6
CASSLPRLDVPLSYGYTF	TRBJ1-2	TRBV5-4
CASSQADRAGGEQYF	TRBJ2-7	TRBV4-3
CASSRTSGDYNEQFF	TRBJ2-1	TRBV19
CASSELAGGLGGTDTQYF	TRBJ2-3	TRBV6-1
CASRDGGNEQFF	TRBJ2-1	TRBV6-4
CASRRGGYNEQFF	TRBJ2-1	TRBV27
CASSPRGGAIYEQYF	TRBJ2-7	TRBV9
CATRGPPGELFF	TRBJ2-2	TRBV2
CASSIGGSATEAFF	TRBJ1-1	TRBV19
CASSPIDQVQETQYF	TRBJ2-5	TRBV5-4
CASSLEYGSGNTIYF	TRBJ1-3	TRBV7-2
CASSDRMTYEQYF	TRBJ2-7	TRBV2
CSVQPGLATGVQYF	TRBJ2-7	TRBV29-1
CASSLSVGGTDTQYF	TRBJ2-3	TRBV13
CASSREDRSRDEQYF	NA	TRBV18
CASSYSVAPGGEKLFF	TRBJ1-4	TRBV6-6
CASSTPVWGGAIGELFF	TRBJ2-2	TRBV11-2
CASSDSQEKLFF	TRBJ1-4	TRBV7-9
CASSDLAKNIQYF	TRBJ2-4	TRBV2
CASRPSGTGNEKLFF	TRBJ1-4	TRBV6-5
CASSLGGLAANEQFF	TRBJ2-1	TRBV5-1
CASSQDPGLAGEGDTQYF	TRBJ2-3	TRBV4-3